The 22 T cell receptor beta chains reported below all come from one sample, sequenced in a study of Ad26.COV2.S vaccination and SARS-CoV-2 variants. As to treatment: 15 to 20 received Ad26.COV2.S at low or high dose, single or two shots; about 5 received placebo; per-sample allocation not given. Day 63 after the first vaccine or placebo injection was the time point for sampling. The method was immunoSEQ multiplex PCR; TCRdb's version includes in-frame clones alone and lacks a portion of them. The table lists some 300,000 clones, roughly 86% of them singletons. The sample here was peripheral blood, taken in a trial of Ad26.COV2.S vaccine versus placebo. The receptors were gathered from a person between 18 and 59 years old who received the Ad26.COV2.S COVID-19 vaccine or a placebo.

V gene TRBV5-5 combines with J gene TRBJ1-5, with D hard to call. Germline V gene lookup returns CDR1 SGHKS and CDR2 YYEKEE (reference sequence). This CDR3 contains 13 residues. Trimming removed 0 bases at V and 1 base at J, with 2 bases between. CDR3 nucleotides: TGTGCCAGCAGCTTGGAGAGCAATCAGCCCCAGCATTTT. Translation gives CASSLESNQPQHF.

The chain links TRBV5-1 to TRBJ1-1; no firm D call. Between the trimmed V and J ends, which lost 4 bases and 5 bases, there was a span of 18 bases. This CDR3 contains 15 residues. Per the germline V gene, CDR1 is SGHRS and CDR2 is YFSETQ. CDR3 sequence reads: CASSSWSIGGTEAFF. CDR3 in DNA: TGCGCCAGCAGCAGTTGGTCGATAGGAGGGACTGAAGCTTTCTTT. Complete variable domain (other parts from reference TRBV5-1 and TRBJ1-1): KAGVTQTPRYLIKTRGQQVTLSCSPISGHRSVSWYQQTPGQGLQFLFEYFSETQRNKGNFPGRFSGRQFSNSRSEMNVSTLELGDSALYLCASSSWSIGGTEAFFGQGTRLTVV.

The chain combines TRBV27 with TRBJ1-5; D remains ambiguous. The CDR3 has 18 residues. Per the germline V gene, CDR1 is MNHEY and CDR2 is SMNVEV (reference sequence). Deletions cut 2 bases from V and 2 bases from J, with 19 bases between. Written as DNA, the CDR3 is TGTGCCAGCAGTTTAAACCCGGCCGGCGGTTCTGGCAATCAGCCCCAGCATTTT. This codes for CASSLNPAGGSGNQPQHF.

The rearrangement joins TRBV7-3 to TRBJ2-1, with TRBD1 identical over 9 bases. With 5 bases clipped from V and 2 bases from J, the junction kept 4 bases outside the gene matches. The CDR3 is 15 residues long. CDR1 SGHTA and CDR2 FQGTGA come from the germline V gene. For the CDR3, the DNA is TGTGCCAGCAGCGAAGACAGGGGGACCTACAATGAGCAGTTCTTC. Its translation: CASSEDRGTYNEQFF.

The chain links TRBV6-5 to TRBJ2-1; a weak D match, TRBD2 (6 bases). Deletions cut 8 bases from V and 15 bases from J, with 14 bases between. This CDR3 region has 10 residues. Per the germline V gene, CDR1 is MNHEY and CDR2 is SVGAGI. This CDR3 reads CASGGEVRFF. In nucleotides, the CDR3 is TGTGCCAGCGGCGGGGAGGTCCGGTTCTTC.

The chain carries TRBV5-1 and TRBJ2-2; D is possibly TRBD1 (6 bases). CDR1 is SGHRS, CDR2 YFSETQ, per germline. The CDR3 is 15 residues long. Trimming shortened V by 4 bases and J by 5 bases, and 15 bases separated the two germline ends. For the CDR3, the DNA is TGCGCCAGCAGCCCGAACAGGGTGGGGACCGGGGAGCTGTTTTTT. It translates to CASSPNRVGTGELFF.

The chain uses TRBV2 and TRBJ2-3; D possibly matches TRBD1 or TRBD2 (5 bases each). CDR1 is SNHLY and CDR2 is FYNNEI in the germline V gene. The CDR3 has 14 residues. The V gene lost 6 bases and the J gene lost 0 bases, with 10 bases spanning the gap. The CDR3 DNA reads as TGTGCCAGCAGGCCGGGACGAAGCACAGATACGCAGTATTTT. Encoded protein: CASRPGRSTDTQYF.

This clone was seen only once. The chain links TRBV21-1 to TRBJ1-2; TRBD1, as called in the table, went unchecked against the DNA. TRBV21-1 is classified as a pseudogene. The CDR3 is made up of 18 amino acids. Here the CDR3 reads CASSKEGDREEGIYGYTF. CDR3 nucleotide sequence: TGTGCCAGCAGCAAAGAAGGGGACAGGGAGGAGGGAATCTATGGCTACACCTTC.

DNA for the CDR3: TGTGCCAGCTCACCTACAGGGGGCAATGAAAAACTGTTTTTT. Amino acids: CASSPTGGNEKLFF. The rearrangement links TRBV18 to TRBJ1-4, with 9 positions matching TRBD1. V dropped 3 bases and J dropped 5; count of bases not matched to a gene: 1. The CDR3 extends over 14 amino acids. From germline, CDR1 is KGHSH and CDR2 LQKENI.

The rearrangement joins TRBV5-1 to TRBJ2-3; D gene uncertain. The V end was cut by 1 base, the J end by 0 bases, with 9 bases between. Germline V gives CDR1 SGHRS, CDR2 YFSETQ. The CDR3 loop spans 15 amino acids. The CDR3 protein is CASSLQDRSTDTQYF. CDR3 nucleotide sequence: TGCGCCAGCAGCTTGCAGGACCGTAGCACAGATACGCAGTATTTT.

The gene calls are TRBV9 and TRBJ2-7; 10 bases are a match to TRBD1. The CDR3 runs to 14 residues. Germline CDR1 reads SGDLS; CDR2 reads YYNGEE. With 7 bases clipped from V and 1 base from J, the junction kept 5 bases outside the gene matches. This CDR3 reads CASVTGGWSYEQYF. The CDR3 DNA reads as TGTGCCAGCGTGACAGGGGGCTGGTCCTACGAGCAGTACTTC.

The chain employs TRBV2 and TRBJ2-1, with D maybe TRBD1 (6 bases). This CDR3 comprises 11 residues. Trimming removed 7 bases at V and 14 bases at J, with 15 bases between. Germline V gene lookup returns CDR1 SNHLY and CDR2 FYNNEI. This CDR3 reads CASKTGLFEFF. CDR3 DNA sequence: TGTGCCAGCAAAACAGGGTTGTTCGAGTTCTTC.

The CDR3, as DNA: TGTGCCAGCAGTGAAACACCTCAGTATACGCAGTATTTT. Its protein product is CASSETPQYTQYF. The chain links TRBV6-4 to TRBJ2-3; no clear D gene. Germline V gene lookup returns CDR1 MRHNA and CDR2 SNTAGT. The CDR3 is 13 residues long. Trimming took off 3 bases at V and 7 bases at J, with 11 bases between the two ends.

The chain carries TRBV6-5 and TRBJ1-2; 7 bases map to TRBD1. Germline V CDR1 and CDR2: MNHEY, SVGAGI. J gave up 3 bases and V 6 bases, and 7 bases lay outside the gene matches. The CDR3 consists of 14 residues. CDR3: CASSKGQKDYGYTF. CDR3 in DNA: TGTGCCAGCAGCAAGGGACAGAAAGACTATGGCTACACCTTC.

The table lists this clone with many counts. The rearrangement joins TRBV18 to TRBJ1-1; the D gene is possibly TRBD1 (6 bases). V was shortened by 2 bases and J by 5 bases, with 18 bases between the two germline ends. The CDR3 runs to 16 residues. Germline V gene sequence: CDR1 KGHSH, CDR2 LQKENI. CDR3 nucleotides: TGTGCCAGCTCACCAGGGAGGGGGGGTGCGAGGACTGAAGCTTTCTTT. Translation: CASSPGRGGARTEAFF.

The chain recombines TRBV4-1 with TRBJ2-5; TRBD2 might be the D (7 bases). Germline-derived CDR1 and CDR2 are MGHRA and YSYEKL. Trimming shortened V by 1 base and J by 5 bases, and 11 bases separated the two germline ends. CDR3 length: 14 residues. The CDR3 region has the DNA TGCGCCAGCAGCCAAGGGAAGGGGGGGGAGACCCAGTACTTC. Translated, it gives CASSQGKGGETQYF.

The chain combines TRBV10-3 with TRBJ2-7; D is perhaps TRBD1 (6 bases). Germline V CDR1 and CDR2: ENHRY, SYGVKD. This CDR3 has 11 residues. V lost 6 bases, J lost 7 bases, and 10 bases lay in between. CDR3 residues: CAIRKGTEQYF. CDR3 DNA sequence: TGTGCCATCAGAAAAGGGACAGAGCAGTACTTC.

This chain's CDR3 is CASIIRSSYNEQFF. As DNA, the CDR3 is TGTGCCAGCATCATACGGAGCTCCTACAATGAGCAGTTCTTC. The J gene is TRBJ2-1, the V gene TRBV3-1 (or the pseudogene TRBV3-2); D call uncertain. Per the germline V gene, CDR1 is LGHDT and CDR2 is YNNKEL (reference sequence). This CDR3 has 14 residues. Between the trimmed V and J ends, which lost 7 bases and 0 bases, there was a span of 10 bases.

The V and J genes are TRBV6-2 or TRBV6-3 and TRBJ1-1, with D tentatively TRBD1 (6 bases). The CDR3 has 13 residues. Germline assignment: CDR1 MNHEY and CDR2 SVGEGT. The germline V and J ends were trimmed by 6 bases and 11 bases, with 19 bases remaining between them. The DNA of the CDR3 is TGTGCCAGCAGACCTCTGGGGACAATGCGGGCTTTCTTT. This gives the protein CASRPLGTMRAFF.

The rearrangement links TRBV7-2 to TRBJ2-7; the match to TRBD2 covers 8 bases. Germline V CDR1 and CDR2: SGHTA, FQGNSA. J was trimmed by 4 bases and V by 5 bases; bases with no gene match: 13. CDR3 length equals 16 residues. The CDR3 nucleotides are TGTGCCAGCAGCCTCTCGGTGTGGGCGGGGGGTTACGAGCAGTACTTC. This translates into CASSLSVWAGGYEQYF.

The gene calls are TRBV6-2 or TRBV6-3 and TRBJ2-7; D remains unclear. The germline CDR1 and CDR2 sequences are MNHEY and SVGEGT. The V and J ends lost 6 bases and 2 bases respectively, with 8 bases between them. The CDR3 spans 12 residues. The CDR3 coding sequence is TGTGCCAGCAGCCGGCCACCCTACGAGCAGTACTTC. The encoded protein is CASSRPPYEQYF.

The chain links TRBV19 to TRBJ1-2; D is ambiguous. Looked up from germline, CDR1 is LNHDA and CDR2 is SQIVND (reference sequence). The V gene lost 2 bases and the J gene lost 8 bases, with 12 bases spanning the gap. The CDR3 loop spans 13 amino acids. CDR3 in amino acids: CASSIRGRRGYTF. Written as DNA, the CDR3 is TGTGCCAGTAGTATAAGAGGGCGTCGGGGCTACACCTTC.